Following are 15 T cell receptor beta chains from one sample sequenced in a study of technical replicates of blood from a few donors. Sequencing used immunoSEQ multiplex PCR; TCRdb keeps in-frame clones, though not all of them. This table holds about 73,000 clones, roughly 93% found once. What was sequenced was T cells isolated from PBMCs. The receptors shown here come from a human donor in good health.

The CDR3 region is CASSSGDSSTDTQYF. CDR3 nucleotides: TGTGCCAGCAGCTCCGGGGATTCTAGCACAGATACGCAGTATTTT. The chain has TRBV5-6 and TRBJ2-3, with D perhaps matching TRBD2 (5 bases). Per germline, CDR1 SGHDT and CDR2 YYEEEE. Trimming removed 3 bases from V and 0 bases from J, with 11 bases in between. This CDR3 contains 15 residues.

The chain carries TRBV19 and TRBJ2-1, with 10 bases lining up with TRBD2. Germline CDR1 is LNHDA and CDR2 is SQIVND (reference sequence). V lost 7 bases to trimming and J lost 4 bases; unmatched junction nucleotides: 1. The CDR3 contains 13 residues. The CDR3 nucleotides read TGTGCCAGTACTAGCGGGAGTTACAATGAGCAGTTCTTC. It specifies CASTSGSYNEQFF.

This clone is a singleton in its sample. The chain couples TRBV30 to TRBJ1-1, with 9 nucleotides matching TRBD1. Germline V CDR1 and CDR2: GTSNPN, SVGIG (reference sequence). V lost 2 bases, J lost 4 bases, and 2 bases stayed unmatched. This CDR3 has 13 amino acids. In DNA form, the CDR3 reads TGTGCCTGGAGTAGGACAGGGGCCACTGAAGCTTTCTTT. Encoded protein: CAWSRTGATEAFF.

CDR3 amino acids: CASSPLGGGYQETQYF. DNA of the CDR3: TGCGCCAGCAGCCCCCTAGGGGGTGGGTACCAAGAGACCCAGTACTTC. The chain recombines TRBV4-1 with TRBJ2-5; TRBD1 might be the D (6 bases). Germline V gene sequence: CDR1 MGHRA, CDR2 YSYEKL. The CDR3 runs to 16 residues. Trimming took 4 bases from V and 0 from J, leaving 15 bases between them.

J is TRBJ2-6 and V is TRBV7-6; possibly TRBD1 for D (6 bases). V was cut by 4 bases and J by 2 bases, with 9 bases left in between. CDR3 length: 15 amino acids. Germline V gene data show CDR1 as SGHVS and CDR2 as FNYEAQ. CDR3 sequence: CASSSQGTGANVLTF. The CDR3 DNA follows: TGTGCCAGCAGCTCACAGGGCACTGGGGCCAACGTCCTGACTTTC.

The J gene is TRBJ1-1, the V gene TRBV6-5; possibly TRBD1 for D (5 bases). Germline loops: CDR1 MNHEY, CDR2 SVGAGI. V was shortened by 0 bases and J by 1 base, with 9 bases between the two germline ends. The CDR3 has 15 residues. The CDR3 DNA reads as TGTGCCAGCAGTTACTCGTACGGGGGGAACACTGAAGCTTTCTTT. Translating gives CASSYSYGGNTEAFF.

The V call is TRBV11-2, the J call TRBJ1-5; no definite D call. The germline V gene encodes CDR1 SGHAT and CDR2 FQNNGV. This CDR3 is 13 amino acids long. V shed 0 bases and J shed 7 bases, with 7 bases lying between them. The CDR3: CASSLETEQPQHF. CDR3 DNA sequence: TGTGCCAGCAGCTTAGAGACGGAGCAGCCCCAGCATTTT.

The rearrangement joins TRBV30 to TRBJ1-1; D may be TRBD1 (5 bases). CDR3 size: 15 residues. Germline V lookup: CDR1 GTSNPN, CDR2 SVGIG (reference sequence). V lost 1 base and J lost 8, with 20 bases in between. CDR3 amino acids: CAWSDGEAGAREAFF. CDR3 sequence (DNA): TGTGCCTGGAGTGATGGGGAGGCCGGGGCTCGGGAAGCTTTCTTT. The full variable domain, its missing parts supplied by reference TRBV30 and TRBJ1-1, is SQTIHQWPATLVQPVGSPLSLECTVEGTSNPNLYWYRQAAGRGLQLLFYSVGIGQISSEVPQNLSASRPQDRQFILSSKKLLLSDSGFYLCAWSDGEAGAREAFFGQGTRLTVV.

The CDR3 region is CASSPLFPTDTQYF. Written as DNA, the CDR3 is TGTGCCAGCAGCCCCCTTTTCCCCACAGATACGCAGTATTTT. V usage is TRBV5-4 and J usage is TRBJ2-3; no firm D call. Trimming took 4 bases from V and 2 from J, leaving 11 bases between them. The CDR3 has 14 residues. CDR1 is SGHNT, CDR2 YYREEE, per germline (reference sequence).

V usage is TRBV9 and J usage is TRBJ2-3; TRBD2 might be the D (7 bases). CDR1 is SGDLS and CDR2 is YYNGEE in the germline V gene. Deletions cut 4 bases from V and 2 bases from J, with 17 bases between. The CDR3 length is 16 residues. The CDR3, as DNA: TGTGCCAGCAGCCCTGGGGCGGGGGCGCACACAGATACGCAGTATTTT. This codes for CASSPGAGAHTDTQYF.

CDR3 protein: CASSLRGTAYEQYF. The CDR3 DNA sequence: TGTGCCAGCAGTTTGCGGGGCACCGCCTACGAGCAGTACTTC. V is TRBV27 and J is TRBJ2-7; D perhaps matches TRBD2 (6 bases). The germline V gene has CDR1 MNHEY and CDR2 SMNVEV (reference sequence). The CDR3 totals 14 residues. V lost 3 bases to trimming and J lost 2 bases, with 11 bases between them.

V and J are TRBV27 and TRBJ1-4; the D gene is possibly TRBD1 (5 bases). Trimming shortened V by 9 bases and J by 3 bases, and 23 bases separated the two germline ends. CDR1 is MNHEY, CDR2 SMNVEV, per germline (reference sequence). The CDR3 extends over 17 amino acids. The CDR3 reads CARDKKSGHPANEKLFF. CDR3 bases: TGTGCCAGGGATAAAAAATCCGGACATCCTGCTAATGAAAAACTGTTTTTT.

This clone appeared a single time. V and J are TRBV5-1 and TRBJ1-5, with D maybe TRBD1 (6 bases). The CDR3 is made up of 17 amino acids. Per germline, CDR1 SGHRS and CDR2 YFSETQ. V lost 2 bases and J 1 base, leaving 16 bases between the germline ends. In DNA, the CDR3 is TGCGCCAGCAGCTTAGAGCCGACAGGTGGGAGCAATCAGCCCCAGCATTTT. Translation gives CASSLEPTGGSNQPQHF. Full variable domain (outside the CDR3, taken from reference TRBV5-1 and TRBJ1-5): KAGVTQTPRYLIKTRGQQVTLSCSPISGHRSVSWYQQTPGQGLQFLFEYFSETQRNKGNFPGRFSGRQFSNSRSEMNVSTLELGDSALYLCASSLEPTGGSNQPQHFGDGTRLSIL.

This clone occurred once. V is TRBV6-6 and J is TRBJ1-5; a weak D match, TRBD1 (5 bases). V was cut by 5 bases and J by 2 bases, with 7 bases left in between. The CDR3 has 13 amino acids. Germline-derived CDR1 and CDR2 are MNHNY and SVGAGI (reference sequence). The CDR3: CASSRGGNQPQHF. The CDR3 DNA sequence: TGTGCCAGCAGTAGGGGCGGCAATCAGCCCCAGCATTTT.

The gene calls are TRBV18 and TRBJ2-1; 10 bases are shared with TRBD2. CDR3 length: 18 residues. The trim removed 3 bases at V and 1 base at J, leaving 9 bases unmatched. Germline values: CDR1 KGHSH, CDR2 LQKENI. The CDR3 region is CASSPPGLAGVSYNEQFF. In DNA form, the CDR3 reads TGTGCCAGCTCACCCCCCGGGCTAGCGGGAGTATCCTACAATGAGCAGTTCTTC.